A single sample is the source of the 15 T cell receptor beta chains below, sequenced in a study of blood T cell repertoires in COVID-19. The assay was immunoSEQ multiplex PCR, and TCRdb's table has in-frame clones only and misses some. The data show some 110,000 clones, with approximately 85% seen just once and roughly 3.2% held by the top ten. Input material: peripheral blood. Receptors were obtained from a woman older than 75 with COVID-19, enrolled during active disease.

Here the CDR3 DNA reads TGCGCCAGCAGCCAAAGGTTCGGGACAGGGGGTACCTACGAGCAGTACTTC. As protein: CASSQRFGTGGTYEQYF. The rearrangement joins TRBV4-3 to TRBJ2-7, with TRBD1 identical over 11 bases. The CDR3 loop spans 17 amino acids. CDR1 and CDR2 from the germline V gene are LGHNA and YSLEER. The V segment lost 2 bases and the J segment 2 bases; nucleotides outside the gene matches: 8.

V usage is TRBV11-3 and J usage is TRBJ2-1, with D possibly TRBD2 on 6 matching bases. The CDR3 is 15 residues long. The germline CDR1 and CDR2 sequences are SGHNT and YENEEA. V was cut by 1 base and J by 7 bases, with 14 bases left in between. The CDR3 spells CASSLGAGLGNEQFF. The CDR3 nucleotides read TGTGCCAGCAGCTTAGGGGCGGGATTGGGAAATGAGCAGTTCTTC.

The chain joins TRBV28 to TRBJ2-5; D possibly corresponds to TRBD1 (5 bases). The germline V gene has CDR1 MDHEN and CDR2 SYDVKM. This CDR3 has 14 amino acids. Trimming stripped 2 bases from V and 4 bases from J, with 11 bases between. The CDR3 DNA reads TGTGCCAGCAGTTTACTGGGGCCTATAGAGACCCAGTACTTC. This sequence encodes CASSLLGPIETQYF.

This chain links TRBV6-6 with TRBJ2-7, with 8 bases aligning to TRBD1. The CDR3 consists of 14 residues. Unmatched junction bases numbered 4, after V lost 2 bases and J lost 4 bases. The germline V gene encodes CDR1 MNHNY and CDR2 SVGAGI (reference sequence). The CDR3 spells CASSYGTGNYEQYF. As DNA, the CDR3 is TGTGCCAGCAGTTACGGGACAGGAAATTACGAGCAGTACTTC.

The rearrangement joins TRBV5-6 to TRBJ1-4; D unresolved. The CDR3 has 14 amino acids. Germline CDR1 reads SGHDT; CDR2 reads YYEEEE. Trimming cost V 4 bases and J 6 bases, with 13 bases left between them. CDR3 amino acids: CASSRSGSDEKLFF. The CDR3 DNA is TGTGCCAGCAGCAGGTCCGGGTCTGATGAAAAACTGTTTTTT.

The chain has TRBV7-2 and TRBJ2-5; tentative D call: TRBD2 (5 bases). The CDR3 is 15 amino acids. Trimming removed 4 bases from V and 7 bases from J, with 19 bases in between. Germline CDR1 SGHTA, CDR2 FQGNSA. The CDR3 coding sequence is TGTGCCAGCAGCTCCCCGGAGCGGACCGTGTGGACCCAGTACTTC. Its translation is CASSSPERTVWTQYF.

V usage is TRBV6-5 and J usage is TRBJ1-5, with TRBD1 matching over 7 bases. The CDR3 length is 15 residues. Looked up from germline, CDR1 is MNHEY and CDR2 is SVGAGI. V shed 6 bases and J 1 base; nucleotides not matched to a gene: 6. In DNA, the CDR3 is TGTGCCAGCAGCCCGGGACAGCAGAGCAATCAGCCCCAGCATTTT. This encodes CASSPGQQSNQPQHF.

The genes are TRBV25-1 and TRBJ2-7, with TRBD2 identical over 9 bases. Germline V gene sequence: CDR1 MGHDK, CDR2 SYGVNS. The V segment lost 4 bases and the J segment 1 base; nucleotides outside the gene matches: 2. This CDR3 is built from 14 residues. The CDR3 coding sequence is TGTGCCAGCAGTGGACTAGCGGATTCCTACGAGCAGTACTTC. Encoded protein: CASSGLADSYEQYF.

The V call is TRBV6-5, the J call TRBJ1-2, with D tentatively TRBD1 (5 bases). The germline V gene has CDR1 MNHEY and CDR2 SVGAGI. Trimming removed 6 bases from V and 4 bases from J, with 12 bases in between. The CDR3 consists of 13 residues. This chain's CDR3 is CASRVGDSYGYTF. The CDR3 nucleotides read TGTGCCAGCAGGGTCGGGGACTCCTATGGCTACACCTTC.

The chain links TRBV5-1 to TRBJ2-7, with D possibly TRBD1 on 6 matching bases. CDR1 and CDR2 from the germline V gene are SGHRS and YFSETQ. This CDR3 is built from 14 residues. Between the trimmed V and J ends, which lost 3 bases and 2 bases, there was a span of 12 bases. As DNA, the CDR3 is TGCGCCAGCAGCTATCCAGACAGGCCCTACGAGCAGTACTTC. It codes for CASSYPDRPYEQYF.

This chain links TRBV6-6 with TRBJ1-1; TRBD1 aligns across 8 bases. With 2 bases clipped from V and 9 bases from J, the junction kept 5 bases outside the gene matches. The germline gives CDR1 MNHNY, CDR2 SVGAGI (reference sequence). The CDR3 totals 13 residues. CDR3 bases: TGTGCCAGCAGTTACGTTGGCAGGGGGCAAGCTTTCTTT. As protein: CASSYVGRGQAFF.

This rearrangement joins TRBV7-9 to TRBJ1-5; perhaps TRBD1 as D (6 bases). Germline-derived CDR1 and CDR2 are SEHNR and FQNEAQ (reference sequence). V dropped 8 bases and J dropped 6 bases, with 17 bases sitting between them. CDR3 length: 14 amino acids. CDR3 DNA sequence: TGTGCCAGCTCACCTGCCAGGGGCGGTCAGCCCCAGCATTTT. Translated: CASSPARGGQPQHF.

This chain connects TRBV3-1 (or the pseudogene TRBV3-2) to TRBJ2-3; D possibly corresponds to TRBD1 (5 bases). From germline, CDR1 is LGHDT and CDR2 YNNKEL (reference sequence). V was clipped by 1 base and J by 4 bases, with 12 bases between them. CDR3 size: 15 residues. The CDR3 region is CASSQGGRLADTQYF. The CDR3 region has the DNA TGTGCCAGCAGCCAAGGGGGCAGGCTGGCAGATACGCAGTATTTT.

The chain employs TRBV7-2 and TRBJ2-2; D is possibly TRBD2 (6 bases). This CDR3 is 10 amino acids long. CDR1 is SGHTA, CDR2 FQGNSA, per germline. V was cut by 10 bases and J by 9 bases, with 9 bases left in between. The CDR3 DNA reads TGTGCCACGGGAGTCAGGGAGCTGTTTTTT. It specifies CATGVRELFF.

V gene TRBV5-5 combines with J gene TRBJ2-2; 8 positions match TRBD1. J was trimmed by 6 bases and V by 4 bases; bases with no gene match: 11. CDR1 and CDR2 from the germline V gene are SGHKS and YYEKEE (reference sequence). The CDR3 spans 16 residues. The chain's CDR3 is CASSRGQGAISGELFF. The CDR3 coding sequence is TGTGCCAGCAGCCGTGGGCAGGGGGCGATATCCGGGGAGCTGTTTTTT.